Presented here are 23 T cell receptor beta chains from one specimen sequenced in a study of lymphopenia after photon versus proton radiotherapy. The protocol was immunoSEQ multiplex PCR, while the TCRdb copy is restricted to in-frame clones and leaves out a portion. Of 30,000 to 45,000 clones in the sample, more than 75% were seen once. The material sequenced was peripheral blood, taken from a patient treated with photon-based radiotherapy. The receptors stem from a man in his fifties or sixties with gastric cancer.

The chain uses TRBV14 and TRBJ2-1, with TRBD2 matching 11 bases. J lost 6 bases, V lost 5 bases, and 6 bases had no gene match. CDR1 and CDR2 from the germline V gene are SGHDN and FVKESK. The length of the CDR3 is 15 residues. For the CDR3, the DNA is TGTGCCAGCAGCAAACTAGCGGGAGTATCCAATGAGCAGTTCTTC. It codes for CASSKLAGVSNEQFF.

The chain has TRBV15 and TRBJ2-1; D gene unclear. The CDR3 runs to 15 residues. The ends were cut back, 1 base at V and 0 bases at J, with 7 bases in the middle. Germline CDR1 LNHNV, CDR2 YYDKDF (reference sequence). The CDR3: CATSRATGSYNEQFF. The DNA for the CDR3 is TGTGCCACCAGCAGAGCGACGGGCTCCTACAATGAGCAGTTCTTC.

The chain is built from TRBV5-1 and TRBJ2-4; TRBD1 matches at 8 bases. V lost 0 bases to trimming and J lost 6 bases; unmatched junction nucleotides: 5. Germline CDR1 is SGHRS and CDR2 is YFSETQ. This CDR3 region has 15 residues. In DNA form, the CDR3 reads TGCGCCAGCAGCTTGGGGCAGGGGGCGAGAAACATTCAGTACTTC. This gives the protein CASSLGQGARNIQYF.

The V gene is TRBV19, the J gene TRBJ2-5; 9 nucleotides align to TRBD2. Per germline, CDR1 LNHDA and CDR2 SQIVND (reference sequence). J gave up 1 base and V 7 bases, and 4 bases lay outside the gene matches. The CDR3 consists of 14 residues. The CDR3 sequence: CASKRREGQETQYF. As DNA, the CDR3 is TGTGCCAGTAAAAGGCGGGAGGGCCAAGAGACCCAGTACTTC.

This chain links TRBV11-2 with TRBJ1-4; perhaps TRBD1 as D (5 bases). The CDR3 length is 19 residues. Germline V gene lookup returns CDR1 SGHAT and CDR2 FQNNGV. Trimming pared 2 bases from V and 7 bases from J, leaving 26 bases between. The CDR3 nucleotides are TGTGCCAGCAGCTTACAAGAGGGTGGATGGGGGAACTATGCTGAAAAACTGTTTTTT. Amino acid sequence: CASSLQEGGWGNYAEKLFF.

The rearrangement joins TRBV21-1 to TRBJ1-1; the DNA was not compared with TRBD1, the D call given in the table. TRBV21-1 is a recognized pseudogene. The length of the CDR3 is 17 residues. This CDR3 is CASTKGAQVGGNTEAFF. The CDR3 DNA follows: TGTGCCAGCACGAAGGGGGCGCAGGTGGGAGGGAACACTGAAGCTTTCTTT.

For the CDR3, the DNA is TGTGCCAGCAGCTTAGCGAGGGACAGGGGAGCAGATACGCAGTATTTT. It translates to CASSLARDRGADTQYF. The chain recombines TRBV7-9 with TRBJ2-3; TRBD1 matches at 10 bases. V trimming: 0 bases; J trimming: 4 bases; junction bases outside the gene matches: 4. The CDR3 extends over 16 amino acids. The germline V gene has CDR1 SEHNR and CDR2 FQNEAQ (reference sequence).

The chain recombines TRBV5-4 with TRBJ2-3; 11 bases align to TRBD2. Trimming at V came to 3 bases and at J to 4 bases, leaving 7 bases not matched to a gene. Germline V CDR1 and CDR2: SGHNT, YYREEE (reference sequence). The CDR3 totals 16 residues. In DNA, the CDR3 is TGTGCCAGCAGCTCCAAGACTAGCGGGGTCGCAGATACGCAGTATTTT. As protein: CASSSKTSGVADTQYF.

The rearrangement joins TRBV9 to TRBJ2-7, with 8 positions matching TRBD2. Looked up from germline, CDR1 is SGDLS and CDR2 is YYNGEE. This CDR3 region has 15 residues. The V gene end was trimmed by 0 bases and the J gene end by 4 bases; junction bases not matched to a gene: 6. CDR3 amino acids: CASSVASGGIYEQYF. The CDR3 region has the DNA TGTGCCAGCAGCGTAGCCAGCGGGGGTATATACGAGCAGTACTTC.

This clone appeared a single time. The chain couples TRBV29-1 to TRBJ1-1; no clear D gene. This CDR3 comprises 12 residues. Germline values: CDR1 SQVTM, CDR2 ANQGSEA. V was clipped by 2 bases and J by 5 bases, with 9 bases between them. The CDR3 here is CSVEIGETEAFF. DNA of the CDR3: TGCAGCGTTGAAATAGGAGAAACTGAAGCTTTCTTT.

The chain is built from TRBV7-2 and TRBJ1-6, with D perhaps TRBD1 (6 bases). Trimming removed 5 bases from V and 15 bases from J, with 11 bases in between. The CDR3 is 11 residues long. CDR1 SGHTA and CDR2 FQGNSA come from the germline V gene. CDR3 sequence: CASSLGQNLHF. As DNA, the CDR3 is TGTGCCAGCAGCCTCGGACAGAACCTCCACTTT.

The CDR3 reads CASSEETPEPYEQYF. The CDR3 DNA reads TGTGCCAGCAGTGAAGAGACGCCGGAGCCCTACGAGCAGTACTTC. The V call is TRBV25-1, the J call TRBJ2-7; D ambiguous. Trimming pared 2 bases from V and 2 bases from J, leaving 13 bases between. This CDR3 spans 15 amino acids. Germline V gives CDR1 MGHDK, CDR2 SYGVNS.

This rearrangement joins TRBV19 to TRBJ2-1; tentative D call: TRBD1 (6 bases). The CDR3 sequence is 15 residues long. Germline assignment: CDR1 LNHDA and CDR2 SQIVND (reference sequence). Deletions cut 3 bases from V and 2 bases from J, with 11 bases between. The CDR3 is CASSMRGTPYNEQFF. In DNA, the CDR3 is TGTGCCAGTAGTATGAGGGGGACCCCCTACAATGAGCAGTTCTTC.

This sequence joins TRBV19 and TRBJ2-2, with D tentatively TRBD1 (6 bases). Germline V gene data show CDR1 as LNHDA and CDR2 as SQIVND (reference sequence). This CDR3 is 15 amino acids long. Trimming pared 7 bases from V and 0 bases from J, leaving 12 bases between. CDR3 in amino acids: CASKTTGSNTGELFF. The DNA of the CDR3 is TGTGCCAGTAAAACGACAGGTTCGAACACCGGGGAGCTGTTTTTT.

This rearrangement joins TRBV25-1 to TRBJ1-1, with D tentatively TRBD1 (5 bases). V was trimmed by 2 bases and J by 1 base, leaving 11 bases between them. The V gene's germline CDR1 is MGHDK and CDR2 SYGVNS. There are 15 residues in the CDR3. The CDR3 is CASSEGFQGNTEAFF. In DNA, the CDR3 is TGTGCCAGCAGTGAAGGTTTTCAGGGGAACACTGAAGCTTTCTTT.

The chain combines TRBV5-1 with TRBJ2-3; TRBD2 matches at 13 bases. CDR1 SGHRS and CDR2 YFSETQ come from the germline V gene. The CDR3 length is 17 residues. V lost 4 bases to trimming and J lost 2 bases; unmatched junction nucleotides: 7. This CDR3 reads CASSLGLAGAATDTQYF. CDR3 nucleotides: TGCGCCAGCAGCCTAGGACTAGCGGGAGCGGCCACAGATACGCAGTATTTT.

This chain connects TRBV11-2 to TRBJ1-1; no reliable D call. The CDR3 runs to 16 residues. From germline, CDR1 is SGHAT and CDR2 FQNNGV. Trimming removed 0 bases at V and 1 base at J, with 12 bases between. The CDR3 DNA reads as TGTGCCAGCAGCTTAGAGGGTCAGATAAGGAACACTGAAGCTTTCTTT. Its translation is CASSLEGQIRNTEAFF. Using reference TRBV11-2 and TRBJ1-1 for the parts outside the CDR3, the full variable domain is EAGVAQSPRYKIIEKRQSVAFWCNPISGHATLYWYQQILGQGPKLLIQFQNNGVVDDSQLPKDRFSAERLKGVDSTLKIQPAKLEDSAVYLCASSLEGQIRNTEAFFGQGTRLTVV.

The rearrangement joins TRBV7-2 to TRBJ1-1; D gene ambiguous. The length of the CDR3 is 13 residues. The V and J ends lost 1 base and 4 bases respectively, with 7 bases between them. The V gene's germline CDR1 is SGHTA and CDR2 FQGNSA. The CDR3 spells CASSLGAPTEAFF. Here the CDR3 DNA reads TGTGCCAGCAGCTTAGGGGCACCCACTGAAGCTTTCTTT.

The table lists this clone with a count of one. The V and J genes are TRBV6-6 and TRBJ2-1, with 11 bases matching TRBD1. Germline values: CDR1 MNHNY, CDR2 SVGAGI (reference sequence). V was clipped by 7 bases and J by 6 bases; unmatched bases: 8. The CDR3 contains 15 residues. For the CDR3, the DNA is TGTGCCAGCACCGCCCACGGGACAGGGGGCAATGAGCAGTTCTTC. The encoded protein is CASTAHGTGGNEQFF.

The chain combines TRBV23-1 with TRBJ2-1; 7 bases agree with TRBD2. TRBV23-1 is reported as an ORF; its role is uncertain. This CDR3 spans 14 amino acids. With 7 bases clipped from V and 4 bases from J, the junction kept 7 bases outside the gene matches. The CDR3, as DNA: TGCGCCAGCACTAATGGGGGGGTTTACAATGAGCAGTTCTTC. This gives the protein CASTNGGVYNEQFF.

J is TRBJ2-1 and V is TRBV19, with 7 positions matching TRBD2. The CDR3 contains 17 residues. Losses at the gene ends were 5 bases for V and 4 bases for J; bases not matched to a gene: 14. Per the germline V gene, CDR1 is LNHDA and CDR2 is SQIVND (reference sequence). The CDR3 protein is CASSSQASSGPYNEQFF. The DNA for the CDR3 is TGTGCCAGTAGTTCTCAAGCGTCTAGCGGACCTTACAATGAGCAGTTCTTC.

V usage is TRBV19 and J usage is TRBJ1-3; D might be TRBD1 (5 bases). Germline loops: CDR1 LNHDA, CDR2 SQIVND (reference sequence). V was trimmed by 1 base and J by 6 bases, leaving 19 bases between them. The CDR3 covers 17 residues. CDR3 amino acids: CASSIAPGPGRANTIYF. The CDR3 DNA sequence: TGTGCCAGTAGTATAGCACCGGGACCAGGGAGAGCAAACACCATATATTTT.

This sequence joins TRBV30 and TRBJ1-2, with 9 bases aligning to TRBD1. V was pared by 5 bases and J by 8 bases, with 15 bases of the junction left unmatched. The germline CDR1 and CDR2 sequences are GTSNPN and SVGIG (reference sequence). CDR3 length equals 15 residues. This CDR3 reads CAWGLTGGAGQGYTF. The DNA for the CDR3 is TGTGCCTGGGGACTTACAGGGGGCGCGGGGCAAGGCTACACCTTC. Together with reference TRBV30 and TRBJ1-2, the CDR3 gives the full variable domain: SQTIHQWPATLVQPVGSPLSLECTVEGTSNPNLYWYRQAAGRGLQLLFYSVGIGQISSEVPQNLSASRPQDRQFILSSKKLLLSDSGFYLCAWGLTGGAGQGYTFGSGTRLTVV.